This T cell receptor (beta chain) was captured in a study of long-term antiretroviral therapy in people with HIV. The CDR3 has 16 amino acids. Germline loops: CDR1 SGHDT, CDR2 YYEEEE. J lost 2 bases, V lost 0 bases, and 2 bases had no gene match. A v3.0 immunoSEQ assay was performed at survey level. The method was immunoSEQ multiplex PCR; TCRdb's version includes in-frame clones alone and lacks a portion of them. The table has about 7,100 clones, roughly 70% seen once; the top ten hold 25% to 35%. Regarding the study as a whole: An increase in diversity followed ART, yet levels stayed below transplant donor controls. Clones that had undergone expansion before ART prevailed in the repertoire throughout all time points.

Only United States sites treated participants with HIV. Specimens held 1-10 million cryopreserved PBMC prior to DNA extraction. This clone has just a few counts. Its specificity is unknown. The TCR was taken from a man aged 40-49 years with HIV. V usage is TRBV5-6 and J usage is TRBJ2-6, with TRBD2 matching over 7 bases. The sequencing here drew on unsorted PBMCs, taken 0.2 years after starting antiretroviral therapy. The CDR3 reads CASSLAGGTGANVLTF. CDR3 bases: TGTGCCAGCAGCTTGGCCGGGGGGACTGGGGCCAACGTCCTGACTTTC.